This section outlines one T cell receptor (beta chain) sequence together with its context. Germline-derived CDR1 and CDR2 are SGDLS and YYNGEE. Trimming took 0 bases from V and 1 from J, leaving 7 bases between them. The CDR3 loop spans 15 amino acids. In the authors' methods: Quantification of nucleated cells was approximated via reference gene primer amplification. The protocol was immunoSEQ multiplex PCR, while the TCRdb copy is restricted to in-frame clones and leaves out a portion. V and J calls and clone size are given by that table; D and trimming were obtained from the DNA. The table has approximately 260,000 clones, 89% seen once. The sample originates from a study of blood T cell repertoires in COVID-19. Study overall: Acute and convalescent COVID-19 specimens originated in the United States, Italy and Spain. Sources were T cells, B-cell-depleted T cells, or PBMCs; the material itself was cDNA or gDNA.

Input material: peripheral blood. The rearrangement uses TRBV9 and TRBJ2-2; D is undetermined. The TCR was taken from a man over 45 with acute or convalescent COVID-19. The CDR3 nucleotides read TGTGCCAGCAGCGTAGATCCTTTGAACACCGGGGAGCTGTTTTTT. It specifies CASSVDPLNTGELFF.